This TCR beta chain was found in a study of human T cells and chemical hapten exposure. Study in general: Variability of per-sample TCR yields stemmed mainly from small differences in pooled library volume. Study observations and caveats: There was no change with DPC sensitization in TCRs above 1 in 1000 frequency.

This clonotype was detected many times. What it binds is unknown. Whole blood, unfractionated, served as the material for total RNA extraction. The CDR3 loop spans 13 amino acids. Germline V gene lookup returns CDR1 SGHAT and CDR2 FQDESV (reference sequence). V lost 5 bases to trimming and J lost 3 bases, with 11 bases between them. In the library, unique molecular identifiers were attached to individual cDNA molecules. Per the study methods: Per sample, the median was about 88,000 TCRs, with values from around 20,000 to 690,000. Using its own MiXCR run on the 5' RACE reads, TCRdb lists one record per CDR3 protein. The V and J calls were not made by the authors but by TCRdb's processing. The table lists tens of thousands of distinct CDR3 sequences, roughly 7.7% of them singletons.

The chain is built from TRBV11-1 and TRBJ2-7; D remains unclear. This clonotype was obtained from a male donor in good health. CDR3 bases: TGTGCCAGCAGCCTGACTGAAGTCTACGAGCAGTACTTC. Translating it yields CASSLTEVYEQYF.